These T cell receptor beta chains were read from a single sample in a study of T cells in Graves' hyperthyroidism and ophthalmopathy. TCRdb redid the calling of the multiplex PCR reads with MiXCR, one entry per CDR3 protein. The sample has 500,000 to 700,000 distinct CDR3 sequences, 16% seen once. Specimen: blood. The receptors were sampled from a woman between 18 and 30 years old with Graves' hyperthyroidism. Each CDR3 is given with its conserved first and last residue. The order of the fields is J gene, D gene, V gene, clone size, CDR3 protein, CDR3 DNA. D genes are given only for firm matches. Clone sizes are given selectively: once, few, many, or a class where the clone is expanded.

>TRBJ2-3|TRBD1|TRBV6-1|.
CASKRQGADTQYF
TGTGCCAGCAAGCGGCAGGGGGCAGATACGCAGTATTTT
>TRBJ2-1|TRBD2|TRBV11-2|.
CASSLGSGGGYEQFF
TGTGCCAGCAGCTTAGGGAGCGGGGGGGGGTATGAGCAGTTCTTC
>TRBJ2-1|.|TRBV6-1|.
CASSARPYNEQFF
TGTGCCAGCAGTGCCCGTCCCTACAATGAGCAGTTCTTC
>TRBJ2-1|TRBD2|TRBV6-2/TRBV6-3|few
CASSYGLDGVQFF
TGTGCCAGCAGTTACGGACTAGATGGTGTGCAGTTCTTC
>TRBJ2-7|.|TRBV19|few
CAGSVSGVNYEQYF
TGTGCCGGTAGTGTGTCCGGGGTGAACTACGAGCAGTACTTC
>TRBJ2-1|.|TRBV19|few
CASSTRSQGEDEQFF
TGTGCCAGTAGTACTCGATCTCAGGGAGAAGATGAGCAGTTCTTC
>TRBJ2-7|.|TRBV20-1|many
CSATGGGRQGSYEQYF
TGCAGTGCAACGGGGGGGGGGAGACAGGGATCCTACGAGCAGTACTTC
>TRBJ1-4|.|TRBV12-3/TRBV12-4|.
CASSFRDLGEKLFF
TGTGCCAGTTCCTTCCGGGACCTCGGGGAAAAACTGTTTTTT
>TRBJ1-1|.|TRBV20-1|many
CSARNTGRNTEAFF
TGCAGTGCTAGAAACACGGGGCGGAACACTGAAGCTTTCTTT
>TRBJ2-7|.|TRBV7-2|.
CASSLVSGSGGSYEQYF
TGTGCCAGCAGCTTAGTATCCGGGAGTGGGGGGTCCTACGAGCAGTACTTC
>TRBJ1-4|TRBD1|TRBV12-3/TRBV12-4|many
CASSYTGGTPSDGKLFF
TGTGCCAGCAGTTACACAGGGGGCACTCCCTCGGACGGAAAACTGTTTTTT
>TRBJ1-2|.|TRBV3-1|.
CASSQVVLAMDYGYTF
TGTGCCAGCAGCCAAGTAGTCCTGGCAATGGACTATGGCTACACCTTC
>TRBJ1-1|.|TRBV13|.
CASSFPGFNPEAFF
TGTGCCAGCAGCTTCCCCGGGTTTAACCCTGAAGCTTTCTTT
>TRBJ1-4|.|TRBV13|many
CASSTGPQGGEKLFF
TGTGCCAGCAGCACGGGCCCACAAGGGGGTGAAAAACTGTTTTTT
>TRBJ1-1|.|TRBV13|many
CASSPHGGPNTEAFF
TGTGCCAGCAGCCCTCACGGGGGGCCCAACACTGAAGCTTTCTTT
>TRBJ2-6|.|TRBV5-4|.
CASSLNKENVLTF
TGTGCCAGCAGCTTGAACAAAGAGAACGTCCTGACTTTC
>TRBJ1-1|.|TRBV24-1|many
CATSDRGVTEAFF
TGTGCCACCAGTGATAGGGGTGTCACTGAAGCTTTCTTT
>TRBJ2-1|.|TRBV7-2|.
CASSPPGPPGNEQFF
TGTGCCAGCAGTCCACCCGGACCCCCAGGTAATGAGCAGTTCTTC